This TCR beta chain was obtained from a study of T cell repertoires in cytomegalovirus infection. Study-wide context: Used in the study were CMV epitopes, some recently identified and HLA-C-restricted, others well-studied and HLA-B-restricted. Study-wide results and caveats: There were HLA-C-restricted CMV-specific TCR beta clonotypes dominating the ex vivo response.

One entry per CDR3 protein results from TCRdb running MiXCR on the reads. This sample has 900,000 to 950,000 distinct CDR3 sequences, with less than 35% found just once. The germline CDR1 and CDR2 sequences are LNHDA and SQIVND (reference sequence). V was cut by 6 bases and J by 15 bases, with 21 bases left in between. The CDR3 extends over 13 amino acids. Turning to this clonotype: Its antigen is currently unknown.

The V and J genes are TRBV19 and TRBJ2-1, with D uncertain. The sequenced sample was cultured CD8+ T cells from PBMCs, obtained from culture after CMV antigen stimulation. The origin of this receptor is a human donor in good health (CMV status not recorded). Some clones in this sample may be carry-over from other donors' samples. The CDR3 nucleotides are TGTGCCAGTAGGGTGACCGGAAATTCCCCTCCGTTCTTC. Protein sequence: CASRVTGNSPPFF.